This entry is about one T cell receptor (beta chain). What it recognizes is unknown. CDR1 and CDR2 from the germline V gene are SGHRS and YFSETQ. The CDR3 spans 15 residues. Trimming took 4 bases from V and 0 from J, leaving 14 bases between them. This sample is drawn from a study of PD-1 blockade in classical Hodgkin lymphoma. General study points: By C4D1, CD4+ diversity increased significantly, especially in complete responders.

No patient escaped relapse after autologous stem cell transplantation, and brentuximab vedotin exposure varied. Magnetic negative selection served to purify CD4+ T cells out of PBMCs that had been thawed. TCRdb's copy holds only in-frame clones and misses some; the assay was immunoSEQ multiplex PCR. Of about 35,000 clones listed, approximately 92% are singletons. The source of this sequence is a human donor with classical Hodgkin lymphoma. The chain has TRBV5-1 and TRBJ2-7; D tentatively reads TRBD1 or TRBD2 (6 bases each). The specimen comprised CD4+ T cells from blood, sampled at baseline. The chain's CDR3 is CASSQTGRSSYEQYF. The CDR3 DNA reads TGCGCCAGCAGCCAAACAGGGAGGAGCTCCTACGAGCAGTACTTC.